Each of the 26 T cell receptor beta chains below was sequenced from the same sample in a study of blood T cell repertoires in COVID-19. Data came from immunoSEQ multiplex PCR; TCRdb stores just in-frame clones and leaves some out. The table lists fewer than 500,000 clones, 80% to 90% of them singletons. Sequenced input: PBMCs or T cells enriched from blood (not recorded which). These receptors were taken from a man aged 25 to 45 who had recovered from COVID-19.

The V call is TRBV5-1, the J call TRBJ1-1; D is perhaps TRBD1 (5 bases). This CDR3 has 15 amino acids. Germline CDR1 reads SGHRS; CDR2 reads YFSETQ. V lost 2 bases, J lost 0 bases, and 11 bases lay in between. The CDR3 loop reads CASSLSTAMNTEAFF. The CDR3 DNA is TGCGCCAGCAGCTTATCGACAGCCATGAACACTGAAGCTTTCTTT.

CDR3: CASSPRSTYEQYF. CDR3 nucleotides: TGTGCCAGTAGTCCCAGGTCTACCTACGAGCAGTACTTC. The chain is built from TRBV19 and TRBJ2-7, with D uncertain. The V end was cut by 5 bases, the J end by 2 bases, with 10 bases between. CDR3 length: 13 residues. Germline CDR1 LNHDA, CDR2 SQIVND (reference sequence). The variable domain in full, with the rest retrieved from reference TRBV19 and TRBJ2-7, is DGGITQSPKYLFRKEGQNVTLSCEQNLNHDAMYWYRQDPGQGLRLIYYSQIVNDFQKGDIAEGYSVSREKKESFPLTVTSAQKNPTAFYLCASSPRSTYEQYFGPGTRLTVT.

The chain is built from TRBV3-1 (or the pseudogene TRBV3-2) and TRBJ2-5; 8 nucleotides agree with TRBD2. Germline-derived CDR1 and CDR2 are LGHDT and YNNKEL (reference sequence). The CDR3 length is 15 residues. V lost 4 bases, J lost 1 base, and 5 bases stayed unmatched. The CDR3 DNA reads TGTGCCAGCAGCCTCCGGGGGGGCAGCCAAGAGACCCAGTACTTC. Translation gives CASSLRGGSQETQYF.

V usage is TRBV30 and J usage is TRBJ1-5, with 12 bases lining up with TRBD1. Germline V gene sequence: CDR1 GTSNPN, CDR2 SVGIG (reference sequence). Trimming cost V 2 bases and J 5 bases; bases outside gene matches: 4. This CDR3 region has 15 residues. CDR3 in amino acids: CAWSTGTGGDQPQHF. As DNA, the CDR3 is TGTGCCTGGAGTACCGGGACAGGGGGCGATCAGCCCCAGCATTTT. Full variable domain (rest looked up from reference TRBV30 and TRBJ1-5): SQTIHQWPATLVQPVGSPLSLECTVEGTSNPNLYWYRQAAGRGLQLLFYSVGIGQISSEVPQNLSASRPQDRQFILSSKKLLLSDSGFYLCAWSTGTGGDQPQHFGDGTRLSIL.

V gene TRBV28 combines with J gene TRBJ1-2, with D perhaps matching TRBD1 (6 bases). Germline V CDR1 and CDR2: MDHEN, SYDVKM. The CDR3 has 13 residues. V was cut by 7 bases and J by 1 base, with 10 bases left in between. Written as DNA, the CDR3 is TGTGCCAGCACCCAACAGGGTAACTATGGCTACACCTTC. It encodes CASTQQGNYGYTF.

The CDR3 DNA follows: TGTGCCAGCAGCCTCGAGGGCGCAGCCGCAACTAATGAAAAACTGTTTTTT. Amino acids: CASSLEGAAATNEKLFF. V and J are TRBV9 and TRBJ1-4; no clear D. The CDR3 consists of 17 residues. Germline CDR1 is SGDLS and CDR2 is YYNGEE. V was clipped by 4 bases and J by 0 bases, with 16 bases between them.

V is TRBV5-6 and J is TRBJ1-4; D remains unclear. Germline CDR1 reads SGHDT; CDR2 reads YYEEEE. The CDR3 is made up of 13 amino acids. V was shortened by 7 bases and J by 4 bases, with 11 bases between the two germline ends. In DNA form, the CDR3 reads TGTGCCAGCCAGTTCGGAGGTAATGAAAAACTGTTTTTT. It encodes CASQFGGNEKLFF.

At least ten counts were recorded for this clone. The genes are TRBV19 and TRBJ1-5; TRBD1 aligns across 10 bases. This CDR3 contains 15 residues. Unmatched junction bases numbered 4, after V lost 4 bases and J lost 4 bases. CDR1 is LNHDA, CDR2 SQIVND, per germline (reference sequence). The CDR3 DNA reads TGTGCCAGTAGTACTGGGACAGGGGCTAATCAGCCCCAGCATTTT. It is translated as CASSTGTGANQPQHF.

Of note for this clone: Additional DNA sequences in this sample encode the identical CDR3. The rearrangement links TRBV5-1 to TRBJ1-1; 9 bases align to TRBD1. The CDR3 length is 14 residues. The germline CDR1 and CDR2 sequences are SGHRS and YFSETQ. With V trimmed by 3 bases and J by 1 base, 1 base remained unmatched. The CDR3 sequence is CASSWGQGNTEAFF. The CDR3 coding sequence is TGCGCCAGCAGCTGGGGACAGGGGAACACTGAAGCTTTCTTT.

The genes are TRBV5-6 and TRBJ2-7, with D possibly being TRBD2 (5 bases). V lost 4 bases and J 3 bases, leaving 20 bases between the germline ends. This CDR3 comprises 16 residues. Germline loops: CDR1 SGHDT, CDR2 YYEEEE. The CDR3 is CASSRRSILGNYEQYF. The CDR3 coding sequence is TGTGCCAGCAGCCGACGCTCAATCCTCGGGAACTACGAGCAGTACTTC.

The V call is TRBV5-4, the J call TRBJ2-1; 8 bases agree with TRBD2. The germline V gene encodes CDR1 SGHNT and CDR2 YYREEE (reference sequence). With 0 bases clipped from V and 7 bases from J, the junction kept 9 bases outside the gene matches. CDR3 length: 16 amino acids. CDR3 sequence (DNA): TGTGCCAGCAGCTTGGTTGGCGGGAGGAGGGAAAATGAGCAGTTCTTC. Amino acid sequence: CASSLVGGRRENEQFF.

The J gene is TRBJ1-6, the V gene TRBV2, with 9 bases aligning to TRBD1. Germline CDR1 and CDR2: SNHLY and FYNNEI. Germline trimming cut 4 bases from V and 10 bases from J; bases unmatched to any gene: 2. This CDR3 comprises 13 residues. CDR3 protein: CASSADRGSPLHF. In DNA form, the CDR3 reads TGTGCCAGCAGTGCTGACAGGGGGTCACCCCTCCACTTT.

The rearrangement joins TRBV25-1 to TRBJ2-7; possibly TRBD2 for D (5 bases). Germline V gene data show CDR1 as MGHDK and CDR2 as SYGVNS. CDR3 length equals 13 residues. The ends were cut back, 7 bases at V and 10 bases at J, with 20 bases in the middle. The CDR3 is CASTGLNLREQYF. The CDR3 DNA reads as TGTGCCAGCACCGGACTTAATCTTCGTGAACAGTACTTC.

The J gene is TRBJ2-1, the V gene TRBV19; TRBD2 matches at 14 bases. In germline, CDR1 is LNHDA, CDR2 SQIVND (reference sequence). V gave up 10 bases and J gave up 13 bases; unmatched junction bases: 9. The CDR3 has 13 residues. CDR3: CATSRGLAGDQFF. The CDR3, as DNA: TGTGCCACCAGTCGGGGACTAGCGGGAGACCAGTTCTTC. The full variable domain, completed using reference TRBV19 and TRBJ2-1, is DGGITQSPKYLFRKEGQNVTLSCEQNLNHDAMYWYRQDPGQGLRLIYYSQIVNDFQKGDIAEGYSVSREKKESFPLTVTSAQKNPTAFYLCATSRGLAGDQFFGPGTRLTVL.

This clone has just a few counts. The rearrangement joins TRBV5-1 to TRBJ2-4, with 12 bases identical to TRBD2. V shed 0 bases and J 8 bases; nucleotides not matched to a gene: 6. CDR3 length equals 16 residues. Germline assignment: CDR1 SGHRS and CDR2 YFSETQ. The CDR3 bases are TGCGCCAGCAGCTTGGGACTAGCGGGAGTGATTGACATTCAGTACTTC. This encodes CASSLGLAGVIDIQYF.

CDR3 protein: CASGYRQGEAFF. CDR3 nucleotide sequence: TGTGCTAGTGGTTACAGACAGGGTGAAGCTTTCTTT. The rearrangement joins TRBV12-5 to TRBJ1-1; TRBD1 aligns across 7 bases. J gave up 7 bases and V 4 bases, and 3 bases lay outside the gene matches. Germline V gives CDR1 LGHNT, CDR2 FRNRAP. The CDR3 has 12 amino acids.

The chain carries TRBV5-5 and TRBJ1-2; no clear D. Trimming left V 4 bases short and J 2 bases short, with 15 bases between. The CDR3 is 15 amino acids. Germline-derived CDR1 and CDR2 are SGHKS and YYEKEE (reference sequence). The CDR3, as DNA: TGTGCCAGCAGCGCGGGGTCAGGATGGAACTATGGCTACACCTTC. Protein: CASSAGSGWNYGYTF.

The genes are TRBV6-4 and TRBJ1-2; unclear D gene. The ends were cut back, 3 bases at V and 0 bases at J, with 14 bases in the middle. From germline, CDR1 is MRHNA and CDR2 SNTAGT. There are 16 residues in the CDR3. The CDR3 is CASSEQTSSTNYGYTF. CDR3 bases: TGTGCCAGCAGTGAACAGACATCGTCAACTAACTATGGCTACACCTTC.

This clone was recorded only once. J is TRBJ2-7 and V is TRBV19, with 7 bases matching TRBD2. The CDR3 is 15 residues long. Germline lookup yields CDR1 LNHDA and CDR2 SQIVND (reference sequence). J lost 1 base, V lost 3 bases, and 6 bases had no gene match. Here the CDR3 reads CASSIAGVGSYEQYF. The DNA of the CDR3 is TGTGCCAGTAGTATCGCGGGGGTCGGATCCTACGAGCAGTACTTC.

The V gene is TRBV12-3 or TRBV12-4, the J gene TRBJ1-2, with D possibly TRBD1 on 5 matching bases. The V gene lost 6 bases and the J gene lost 7 bases, with 12 bases spanning the gap. This CDR3 region has 12 residues. CDR3 region: CASRAGHSGYTF. The CDR3 DNA follows: TGTGCCAGCAGGGCGGGGCACTCTGGCTACACCTTC.

The chain joins TRBV7-3 to TRBJ2-6; D might be TRBD2 (6 bases). CDR1 and CDR2 from the germline V gene are SGHTA and FQGTGA. V dropped 4 bases and J dropped 0 bases, with 19 bases sitting between them. CDR3 length: 19 amino acids. This CDR3 reads CASSSPGGTIFSGANVLTF. The CDR3 coding sequence is TGTGCCAGCAGCTCCCCAGGCGGGACCATATTCTCTGGGGCCAACGTCCTGACTTTC. Complete variable domain (other parts from reference TRBV7-3 and TRBJ2-6): GAGVSQTPSNKVTEKGKYVELRCDPISGHTALYWYRQSLGQGPEFLIYFQGTGAADDSGLPNDRFFAVRPEGSVSTLKIQRTERGDSAVYLCASSSPGGTIFSGANVLTFGAGSRLTVL.

The genes are TRBV2 and TRBJ2-1; 7 nucleotides agree with TRBD1. V was clipped by 7 bases and J by 7 bases; unmatched bases: 7. The germline V gene encodes CDR1 SNHLY and CDR2 FYNNEI. This CDR3 region has 13 residues. The CDR3 protein is CASTYLRGNEQFF. CDR3 nucleotide sequence: TGTGCCAGCACTTACCTCAGGGGGAATGAGCAGTTCTTC.

This clone was seen only a few times. This sequence joins TRBV5-1 and TRBJ1-1; perhaps TRBD1 as D (5 bases). V was clipped by 0 bases and J by 2 bases, with 8 bases between them. CDR3 length equals 14 residues. CDR1 is SGHRS and CDR2 is YFSETQ in the germline V gene. The DNA of the CDR3 is TGCGCCAGCAGCTTGGGCGGGGCAAACACTGAAGCTTTCTTT. Its translation: CASSLGGANTEAFF.

The chain uses TRBV25-1 and TRBJ1-2; TRBD1 is a possible D gene (5 bases). The CDR3 loop spans 13 amino acids. Trimming stripped 3 bases from V and 6 bases from J, with 11 bases between. Germline V CDR1 and CDR2: MGHDK, SYGVNS. The DNA of the CDR3 is TGTGCCAGCAGTGACGCCTTACAGGATGGCTACACCTTC. Its translation: CASSDALQDGYTF.

The gene calls are TRBV7-2 and TRBJ2-7, with 7 bases lining up with TRBD1. Losses at the gene ends were 5 bases for V and 0 bases for J; bases not matched to a gene: 7. Germline lookup yields CDR1 SGHTA and CDR2 FQGNSA. The CDR3 has 15 residues. This chain's CDR3 is CASSPGQRDSYEQYF. As DNA, the CDR3 is TGTGCCAGCAGCCCGGGACAGAGAGACTCCTACGAGCAGTACTTC.

CDR3 in DNA: TGTGCCAGCAGTTTAAGGTCCGGGAATTCGGTTGGCAATCAGCCCCAGCATTTT. Amino acids: CASSLRSGNSVGNQPQHF. This chain joins TRBV27 and TRBJ1-5; D is unresolved. In germline, CDR1 is MNHEY, CDR2 SMNVEV (reference sequence). The CDR3 length is 18 residues. Between the trimmed V and J ends, which lost 2 bases and 2 bases, there was a span of 19 bases.